The text below deals with one TCR beta chain. The specificity of this receptor is unknown. No clone much larger than this one lies a single base away; base qualities are absent. The data were obtained in a study of shared clonotypes between healthy human individuals (TCRdb year 2020). Concerning the study at large: Three men and two women, aged 18 to 49 years, made up the cohort. The study deeply sequenced blood TCR repertoires of about 5 healthy adults to estimate repertoire size and the extent of clonotype sharing between individuals. To increase sequencing depth and limit assay-specific biases, different laboratories used diverse techniques to prepare libraries and sequence TCR repertoires. Each donor's leukapheresis produced roughly between about 0.9 and 9.5 billion PBMCs.

Healthy HIV-negative adults with no recently reported acute infections or vaccinations were included as donors. All donors were Caucasian adults living in Nashville, Tennessee, USA. In the unsorted samples, 90 million to 100 million PBMCs were counted, and genomic DNA was extracted using the QIAamp DNA Blood Mini kit. Blood was collected by leukapheresis, and PBMCs were isolated by Ficoll-Histopaque density gradient centrifugation and then cryopreserved in liquid nitrogen vapor phase. The full study reports these points: Based on pairwise subsampling, the degree of clonotype sharing among donors was expected to be affected by sequencing depth. The genetic and exposure-history diversity represented was limited by the small number of donors. Sampling was limited to blood, and TCR repertoires in tissue likely differ from TCR repertoires in blood.

Using the deep immunoSEQ assay, multiplex PCR amplified TCR CDR3 regions from genomic DNA. Extracted genomic DNA from each cell subset was distributed evenly across all wells of several immunoSEQ 96-well plates, and each plate was treated as a replicate. For unsorted PBMC, roughly 330 ng of genomic DNA, equivalent to approximately 28,000 T cell genomes, went into each replicate PCR. Genomic DNA from unsorted PBMC was sequenced over ten immunoSEQ deep assay plates. Purified libraries were quantified with a Qubit 3.0 fluorometer, sized on a Bioanalyzer 2100, and re-quantified with the KAPA Library Quantification kit. A separate single-read 150-cycle Illumina NextSeq 550 flow cell was used to sequence each immunoSEQ 96-well plate. For the original study's pipeline: The immunoSEQ output contained only junctional sequences without quality scores, so filtering could not match that applied to full-length reads. To assign V/J genes and CDR3, sequences were annotated using PyIR, a Python wrapper for IgBLAST v1.9, with IMGT germline references. Reads were filtered out if the reads had weak V/J assignments (E-value above 1e-6), no CDR3, stop codons, out-of-frame junctions, or ambiguous translated residues. V3J clonotypes were defined as sequences sharing an identical inferred V gene, J gene, and CDR3 amino acid sequence. The percentage overlap between two repertoires was calculated by dividing the number of shared unique clonotypes by the size of the smaller repertoire. Repertoire richness was assessed with RTK rarefaction, the Chao1 estimator, and Recon v2.1 estimates of unobserved clonotypes. TCRdb obtained this table from immuneACCESS and retained in-frame rearrangements with V and J assigned. These tables miss some clones; where compared with another copy, unresolved V genes account for less than half of the shortfall, and the remainder is unexplained. From that table come the V and J calls and clone size; the DNA was used to work out D and trimming. The sample table shows about 520,000 clones, and 65% to 85% are seen once. Jointly, the top ten make up about 13% of the sample.

After removal of 2 bases from V and 7 bases from J, the junction retains 9 bases not matched to a gene. Reading the germline V gene (reference sequence) gives CDR1 MNHNY and CDR2 SVGAGI. The CDR3 starts with the cysteine, ends with the phenylalanine, and has 16 residues. The retained sequence is limited to the CDR3, 48 bases, with the frame set at the first base. Source material: PBMCs. The receptor comes from a woman between 40 and 50 years old in good health. Some clones in this sample may be carry-over from other donors' samples. This chain is built from TRBV6-6 and TRBJ2-1, and 9 junctional nucleotides match TRBD2. The DNA reads as follows: TGTGCCAGCAGTTACGGGGGACTAGCTAGTCAGAATGAGCAGTTCTTC. It codes for CASSYGGLASQNEQFF.